This T cell receptor (beta chain) came from a study of blood T cell repertoires in COVID-19. The germline V gene encodes CDR1 MNHEY and CDR2 SVGEGT. Trimming at V came to 5 bases and at J to 0 bases, leaving 10 bases not matched to a gene. The CDR3 runs to 17 residues. Sequencing was performed with immunoSEQ multiplex PCR; in TCRdb, only in-frame clones are kept and a portion is missing. The sample lists 200,000 or so clones; roughly 80% were seen once. The V call is TRBV6-2 or TRBV6-3, the J call TRBJ1-5; 7 bases align to TRBD1. This receptor was identified in a human donor in a cohort sampled during active COVID-19. Sequencing was performed on peripheral blood. The chain's CDR3 is CASSNRDRIDSNQPQHF. CDR3 nucleotide sequence: TGTGCCAGCAGTAACCGGGACAGAATAGATAGCAATCAGCCCCAGCATTTT.